The 18 T cell receptor beta chains below come from one sample, sequenced in a study of blood T cell repertoires in COVID-19. Assay used: immunoSEQ multiplex PCR; TCRdb lists only in-frame clones, some missing. The sample shows around 200,000 clones, 86% of them seen only once. Sequences were obtained from PBMCs or T cells enriched from blood (not recorded which). These receptors all come from a man aged 40-50 years with acute COVID-19.

V usage is TRBV15 and J usage is TRBJ2-7, with 8 bases matching TRBD2. Germline lookup yields CDR1 LNHNV and CDR2 YYDKDF (reference sequence). Trimming took 1 base from V and 2 from J; bases not matched to a gene: 7. CDR3 length equals 16 residues. The CDR3 reads CATSRGSGGLAYEQYF. The CDR3 DNA reads TGTGCCACCAGCAGAGGGAGCGGGGGACTAGCCTACGAGCAGTACTTC.

CDR3 nucleotide sequence: TGTGCCAGTAGTCCGGGACAGGGAATTGGCAATGAGCAGTTCTTC. It is translated as CASSPGQGIGNEQFF. The V gene is TRBV19, the J gene TRBJ2-1; 9 bases map to TRBD1. CDR1 is LNHDA and CDR2 is SQIVND in the germline V gene (reference sequence). This CDR3 comprises 15 residues. V shed 5 bases and J 6 bases; nucleotides not matched to a gene: 8.

This clone came up once. The chain employs TRBV3-1 (or the pseudogene TRBV3-2) and TRBJ1-2, with D uncertain. V was clipped by 0 bases and J by 7 bases, with 12 bases between them. CDR1 LGHDT and CDR2 YNNKEL come from the germline V gene (reference sequence). The CDR3 has 14 amino acids. This CDR3 is CASSQEIRLGGYTF. CDR3 nucleotides: TGTGCCAGCAGCCAAGAGATACGACTCGGTGGCTACACCTTC.

The V gene is TRBV7-3, the J gene TRBJ2-1, with 8 bases aligning to TRBD2. The germline V gene encodes CDR1 SGHTA and CDR2 FQGTGA. The CDR3 covers 16 residues. V lost 5 bases and J lost 8; bases outside the gene matches: 14. CDR3 sequence reads: CASSRLVGTSHHEQFF. As DNA, the CDR3 is TGTGCCAGCAGCCGTCTCGTGGGGACTAGTCACCATGAGCAGTTCTTC.

This chain uses TRBV3-1 (or the pseudogene TRBV3-2) with TRBJ1-6; 7 positions agree with TRBD1. Germline lookup yields CDR1 LGHDT and CDR2 YNNKEL (reference sequence). V gave up 1 base and J gave up 6 bases; unmatched junction bases: 0. This CDR3 comprises 14 residues. CDR3 nucleotides: TGTGCCAGCAGCCAAGGGGACAGTAATTCACCCCTCCACTTT. This sequence encodes CASSQGDSNSPLHF.

In its sample, this clone was seen a few times. The chain is built from TRBV18 and TRBJ2-1; 10 bases align to TRBD2. The CDR3 runs to 16 residues. Germline V lookup: CDR1 KGHSH, CDR2 LQKENI. Unmatched junction bases numbered 3, after V lost 0 bases and J lost 4 bases. The CDR3: CASSPPRAGGYNEQFF. The CDR3 nucleotides are TGTGCCAGCTCACCACCGAGAGCGGGAGGGTACAATGAGCAGTTCTTC.

The V and J genes are TRBV9 and TRBJ1-6; 10 bases are a match to TRBD1. The V gene's germline CDR1 is SGDLS and CDR2 YYNGEE. The J segment lost 6 bases and the V segment lost 4 bases, leaving 4 bases of the junction unmatched. The length of the CDR3 is 15 residues. CDR3 sequence: CASSTGQGGNSPLHF. DNA for the CDR3: TGTGCCAGCAGCACCGGACAGGGGGGTAATTCACCCCTCCACTTT. Full variable domain (remainder filled in from reference TRBV9 and TRBJ1-6): DSGVTQTPKHLITATGQRVTLRCSPRSGDLSVYWYQQSLDQGLQFLIQYYNGEERAKGNILERFSAQQFPDLHSELNLSSLELGDSALYFCASSTGQGGNSPLHFGNGTRLTVT.

The V gene is TRBV29-1, the J gene TRBJ2-1; 9 bases match TRBD1. The CDR3 length is 14 residues. V was pared by 6 bases and J by 3 bases, with 6 bases of the junction left unmatched. CDR1 SQVTM and CDR2 ANQGSEA come from the germline V gene. The CDR3 nucleotides read TGCAGCGTCCTGGACAGGGGCGTCTACAATGAGCAGTTCTTC. Translating it yields CSVLDRGVYNEQFF.

The chain has TRBV7-2 and TRBJ1-5; maybe TRBD1 (5 bases). Trimming removed 7 bases at V and 0 bases at J, with 10 bases between. This CDR3 spans 14 amino acids. Germline V gene lookup returns CDR1 SGHTA and CDR2 FQGNSA. DNA for the CDR3: TGTGCCAGCACCCTAGGGGCTAGCAATCAGCCCCAGCATTTT. Its translation is CASTLGASNQPQHF.

This clone was seen a handful of times. The chain has TRBV24-1 and TRBJ2-5; 10 bases are shared with TRBD1. CDR1 is KGHDR and CDR2 is SFDVKD in the germline V gene. CDR3 length equals 18 residues. With 5 bases clipped from V and 0 bases from J, the junction kept 11 bases outside the gene matches. The CDR3: CATSGVPGTGDHQETQYF. The CDR3 nucleotides read TGTGCCACCAGTGGTGTACCCGGGACAGGGGACCACCAAGAGACCCAGTACTTC.

This clone was seen a single time. CDR3 loop: CASGFGLAADTQYF. CDR3 nucleotides: TGTGCTAGTGGTTTCGGACTAGCAGCGGATACGCAGTATTTT. The chain joins TRBV12-5 to TRBJ2-3; 8 nucleotides line up with TRBD2. V shed 3 bases, J shed 6 bases, and the junction held 5 bases outside the gene matches. CDR1 is LGHNT and CDR2 is FRNRAP in the germline V gene. CDR3 length: 14 residues.

This clone appeared a few times. The rearrangement uses TRBV6-1 and TRBJ2-1, with 9 bases fitting TRBD2. This CDR3 region has 14 residues. With 10 bases clipped from V and 7 bases from J, the junction kept 11 bases outside the gene matches. CDR1 and CDR2 from the germline V gene are MNHNS and SASEGT. CDR3 sequence: CATLAGAGWNEQFF. The CDR3 nucleotides read TGTGCCACATTAGCGGGAGCTGGGTGGAATGAGCAGTTCTTC.

The rearrangement uses TRBV5-6 and TRBJ2-7; 9 bases map to TRBD2. J gave up 4 bases and V 4 bases, and 6 bases lay outside the gene matches. The CDR3 spans 14 residues. Germline assignment: CDR1 SGHDT and CDR2 YYEEEE. The CDR3 nucleotides are TGTGCCAGCAGCGGGGGACTAGCAAGGTACGAGCAGTACTTC. Translation gives CASSGGLARYEQYF.

The rearrangement links TRBV19 to TRBJ2-2; 7 nucleotides align to TRBD1. This CDR3 is built from 16 residues. The J segment lost 4 bases and the V segment lost 9 bases, leaving 14 bases of the junction unmatched. In germline, CDR1 is LNHDA, CDR2 SQIVND (reference sequence). The CDR3 here is CARSEPGQLSTGELFF. The CDR3 nucleotides are TGTGCCAGATCAGAACCGGGACAGTTATCCACCGGGGAGCTGTTTTTT.

The chain employs TRBV11-2 and TRBJ1-2; 7 bases agree with TRBD1. This CDR3 region has 15 residues. Germline trimming cut 2 bases from V and 2 bases from J; bases unmatched to any gene: 5. Germline V lookup: CDR1 SGHAT, CDR2 FQNNGV. The CDR3 protein is CASSLQGVRNYGYTF. For the CDR3, the DNA is TGTGCCAGCAGCTTACAGGGGGTTCGGAACTATGGCTACACCTTC.

To note about this clone: This sample also contains other DNA sequences that code for the same CDR3. The chain employs TRBV9 and TRBJ2-2; D might be TRBD2 (5 bases). Germline loops: CDR1 SGDLS, CDR2 YYNGEE. This CDR3 comprises 16 residues. V was pared by 0 bases and J by 5 bases, with 14 bases between. The CDR3 bases are TGTGCCAGCAGCGTAGGCCTGCGTGGAGGAACCGGGGAGCTGTTTTTT. This translates into CASSVGLRGGTGELFF.

CDR3 nucleotides: TGTGCCAGCTCACCACCCAGCGGGAGGTCAGAGCAGTACTTC. Its translation is CASSPPSGRSEQYF. This sequence joins TRBV18 and TRBJ2-7; 9 bases are shared with TRBD2. Germline-derived CDR1 and CDR2 are KGHSH and LQKENI. Trimming removed 0 bases from V and 7 bases from J; junction bases left unmatched: 4. CDR3 length: 14 residues.

The chain recombines TRBV4-1 with TRBJ2-5, with unresolved D. Germline loops: CDR1 MGHRA, CDR2 YSYEKL. Trimming removed 2 bases at V and 4 bases at J, with 8 bases between. The CDR3 totals 13 residues. CDR3 DNA sequence: TGCGCCAGCAGCCAACCAGATCCAGAGACCCAGTACTTC. Translating gives CASSQPDPETQYF.